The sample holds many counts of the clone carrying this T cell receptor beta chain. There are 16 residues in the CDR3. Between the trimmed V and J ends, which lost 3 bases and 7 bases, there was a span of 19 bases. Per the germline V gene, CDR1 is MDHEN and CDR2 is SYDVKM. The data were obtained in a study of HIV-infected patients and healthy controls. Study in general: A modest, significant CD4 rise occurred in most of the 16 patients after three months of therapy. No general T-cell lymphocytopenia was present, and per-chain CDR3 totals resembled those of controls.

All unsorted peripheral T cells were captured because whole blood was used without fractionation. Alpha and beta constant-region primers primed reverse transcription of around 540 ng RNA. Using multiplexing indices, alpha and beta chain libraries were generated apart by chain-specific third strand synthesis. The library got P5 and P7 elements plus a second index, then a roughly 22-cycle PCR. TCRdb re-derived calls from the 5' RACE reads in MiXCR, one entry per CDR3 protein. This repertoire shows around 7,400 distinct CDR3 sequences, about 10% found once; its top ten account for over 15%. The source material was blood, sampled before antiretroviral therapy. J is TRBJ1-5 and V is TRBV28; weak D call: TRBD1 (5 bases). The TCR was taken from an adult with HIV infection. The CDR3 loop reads CASSFLLRPGGQPQHF. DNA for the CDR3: TGTGCCAGCAGTTTTTTACTTCGGCCGGGGGGACAGCCCCAGCATTTT.